This T cell receptor (beta chain) was recovered during a study of shared clonotypes between healthy human individuals. Overall study findings and caveats: The donor pool, a small one, limited the genetic and exposure-history diversity represented. Sequencing of the sorted subsets was shown by rarefaction to be incomplete despite large depth.

Each replicate PCR on the sorted subsets used about 0.2 ug DNA (roughly 30,000 T cell genomes). Sequencing used immunoSEQ multiplex PCR; TCRdb keeps in-frame clones, though not all of them. Of under 850,000 clones in the sample, 55% to 80% are singletons; the top ten hold under 2%. The length of the CDR3 is 15 residues. The germline CDR1 and CDR2 sequences are SGDLS and YYNGEE. The V end lost 0 bases, the J end lost 0 bases, and 9 bases lay between the germline ends. Only a few counts were recorded for this clone. No antigen is known for it. The sample consisted of memory CD4+ T cells sorted from blood. Subset noted: CD45RA-negative fraction. This TCR was recovered from a woman aged 25 to 45 in good health. This rearrangement joins TRBV9 to TRBJ1-1; D ambiguous. CDR3: CASSVGRTLNTEAFF. The DNA for the CDR3 is TGTGCCAGCAGCGTAGGGAGGACCTTGAACACTGAAGCTTTCTTT.